This TCR beta chain was found in a study of T cell responses to AZD1222 COVID-19 vaccine. Whole-study results and caveats: Females outnumbered males among donors, who were mostly white British; clonal diversity was possibly underestimated. The repertoires were collected only after the peak T cell response.

TCRdb keeps only in-frame clones here, not all; method: immunoSEQ multiplex PCR. The sample lists 69,000 or so clones; 70% to 90% were seen once. With regard to this clone: No antigen is known for it.

The sample here was peripheral blood, taken 28 days after the second dose of the MenACWY control vaccine. This clonotype originated in an adult who received the MenACWY meningococcal vaccine as a control.

CDR3: CASSHLTSGQETQYF. CDR3 sequence (DNA): TGTGCCAGCAGCCACCTGACTAGCGGACAAGAGACCCAGTACTTC. The chain carries TRBV3-1 (or the pseudogene TRBV3-2) and TRBJ2-5, with 9 bases lining up with TRBD2. CDR3 size: 15 residues. V was clipped by 3 bases and J by 2 bases; unmatched bases: 4. The germline CDR1 and CDR2 sequences are LGHDT and YNNKEL (reference sequence).